A selection of T cell receptor beta chains follows, all from one sample in a study of PD-1 blockade in classical Hodgkin lymphoma. Data came from immunoSEQ multiplex PCR; TCRdb stores just in-frame clones and leaves some out. Among approximately 150,000 clones, nearly 80% were seen once, and the ten largest hold over 7.5%. The sample here was peripheral blood mononuclear cells (PBMCs), taken before the second cycle of nivolumab. These receptors all come from a human donor with classical Hodgkin lymphoma. Both conserved end residues are part of each CDR3. Fields, in order: V gene, clone size, CDR3 length, D gene, J gene, CDR3 DNA, CDR3 protein. D genes are given only for firm matches. Not all rows give a size; the values are once, few, many and, for expanded clones, a class.

V gene: TRBV9; clone size: .; CDR3 length: 19; D gene: TRBD2; J gene: TRBJ2-2; CDR3 DNA: TGTGCCAGCAGCTTCGCGCTAGCGGGAGGAGAAATGTACACCGGGGAGCTGTTTTTT; CDR3 protein: CASSFALAGGEMYTGELFF
V gene: TRBV7-2; clone size: .; CDR3 length: 17; D gene: .; J gene: TRBJ2-2; CDR3 DNA: TGTGCCAGCAGCTCCATCGGGCGCCGCCCCTACGGCGGGGAGCTGTTTTTT; CDR3 protein: CASSSIGRRPYGGELFF
V gene: TRBV4-1; clone size: .; CDR3 length: 13; D gene: .; J gene: TRBJ2-5; CDR3 DNA: TGCGCCAGCAGCCAAGGATTCTTGGAGACCCAGTACTTC; CDR3 protein: CASSQGFLETQYF
V gene: TRBV29-1; clone size: .; CDR3 length: 13; D gene: .; J gene: TRBJ1-1; CDR3 DNA: TGCAGCGTTGTTTCCCCAGGGGACACTGAAGCTTTCTTT; CDR3 protein: CSVVSPGDTEAFF
V gene: TRBV10-3; clone size: .; CDR3 length: 12; D gene: .; J gene: TRBJ1-2; CDR3 DNA: TGTGCCACCTCCGACAGTCTTGGTGGCTACACCTTC; CDR3 protein: CATSDSLGGYTF
V gene: TRBV29-1; clone size: .; CDR3 length: 13; D gene: TRBD1; J gene: TRBJ2-5; CDR3 DNA: TGCAGCGTTCAAGACAGGGTCCAAGAGACCCAGTACTTC; CDR3 protein: CSVQDRVQETQYF
V gene: TRBV19; clone size: medium-sized; CDR3 length: 10; D gene: .; J gene: TRBJ1-4; CDR3 DNA: TGTGCCAGTAGTGGGGGAAAACTGTTTTTT; CDR3 protein: CASSGGKLFF
V gene: TRBV19; clone size: .; CDR3 length: 12; D gene: .; J gene: TRBJ1-1; CDR3 DNA: TGTGCCAGTAAATACATGAACACTGAAGCTTTCTTT; CDR3 protein: CASKYMNTEAFF
V gene: TRBV4-1; clone size: .; CDR3 length: 17; D gene: TRBD2; J gene: TRBJ2-7; CDR3 DNA: TGCGCCAGCAGCCAATTGTTCTCTACTAGCGGGAACTACGAGCAGTACTTC; CDR3 protein: CASSQLFSTSGNYEQYF
V gene: TRBV6-5; clone size: .; CDR3 length: 16; D gene: TRBD2; J gene: TRBJ2-4; CDR3 DNA: TGTGCCAGCAGTTTCCGTCCCAGCGGGGCGGGGTACATTCAGTACTTC; CDR3 protein: CASSFRPSGAGYIQYF
V gene: TRBV6-5; clone size: .; CDR3 length: 13; D gene: .; J gene: TRBJ1-2; CDR3 DNA: TGTGCCAGCAGTTTACAAACTAACTATGGCTACACCTTC; CDR3 protein: CASSLQTNYGYTF
V gene: TRBV2; clone size: once; CDR3 length: 15; D gene: TRBD1; J gene: TRBJ1-2; CDR3 DNA: TGTGCCAGCAGGAGGGGACAGGGGAAAAACTATGGCTACACCTTC; CDR3 protein: CASRRGQGKNYGYTF
V gene: TRBV29-1; clone size: .; CDR3 length: 12; D gene: .; J gene: TRBJ2-7; CDR3 DNA: TGCAGCGTCCTGGTAGAAGACTACGAGCAGTACTTC; CDR3 protein: CSVLVEDYEQYF
V gene: TRBV7-3; clone size: .; CDR3 length: 16; D gene: TRBD1; J gene: TRBJ2-2; CDR3 DNA: TGTGCCAGCAGCCCCCCGGGGACAGGGAATACCGGGGAGCTGTTTTTT; CDR3 protein: CASSPPGTGNTGELFF
V gene: TRBV6-1; clone size: .; CDR3 length: 11; D gene: .; J gene: TRBJ2-7; CDR3 DNA: TGTGCCAGCAGAAGGGCCCACGAGCAGTACTTC; CDR3 protein: CASRRAHEQYF
V gene: TRBV19; clone size: .; CDR3 length: 16; D gene: TRBD1; J gene: TRBJ2-2; CDR3 DNA: TGTGCCAGTAGTATCTGGGGACAGGGGAACACCGGGGAGCTGTTTTTT; CDR3 protein: CASSIWGQGNTGELFF
V gene: TRBV19; clone size: .; CDR3 length: 15; D gene: .; J gene: TRBJ2-3; CDR3 DNA: TGTGCCAGTAGGGGGCTAACGGGGGGCACAGATACGCAGTATTTT; CDR3 protein: CASRGLTGGTDTQYF
V gene: TRBV5-1; clone size: .; CDR3 length: 15; D gene: .; J gene: TRBJ1-2; CDR3 DNA: TGCGCCAGCAGCTTGGTGGCAGATACCAACTATGGCTACACCTTC; CDR3 protein: CASSLVADTNYGYTF
V gene: TRBV28; clone size: .; CDR3 length: 14; D gene: TRBD2; J gene: TRBJ2-7; CDR3 DNA: TGTGCCAGCAGCTTACTAGCGGGAGTGGTCGAGCAGTACTTC; CDR3 protein: CASSLLAGVVEQYF
V gene: TRBV5-6; clone size: once; CDR3 length: 18; D gene: TRBD2; J gene: TRBJ2-1; CDR3 DNA: TGTGCCAGCAGCCCCGGGACTAGCGGGGCCCTCTCCTACAATGAGCAGTTCTTC; CDR3 protein: CASSPGTSGALSYNEQFF
V gene: TRBV27; clone size: .; CDR3 length: 16; D gene: .; J gene: TRBJ2-7; CDR3 DNA: TGTGCCAGCAGTTTGTTGGGGGGCCCCCTCTCCTACGAGCAGTACTTC; CDR3 protein: CASSLLGGPLSYEQYF
V gene: TRBV9; clone size: .; CDR3 length: 13; D gene: .; J gene: TRBJ2-2; CDR3 DNA: TGTGCCAGCAGCGTATTTGGGACCGGGGAGCTGTTTTTT; CDR3 protein: CASSVFGTGELFF
V gene: TRBV10-3; clone size: .; CDR3 length: 15; D gene: TRBD1; J gene: TRBJ1-2; CDR3 DNA: TGTGCCATCAGTGCCAGCGGGACAGGGGGCTCTGGCTACACCTTC; CDR3 protein: CAISASGTGGSGYTF
V gene: TRBV7-2; clone size: .; CDR3 length: 14; D gene: .; J gene: TRBJ1-3; CDR3 DNA: TGTGCCAGCAGCTTAGGAGGGGCTGGAAACACCATATATTTT; CDR3 protein: CASSLGGAGNTIYF
V gene: TRBV19; clone size: .; CDR3 length: 16; D gene: .; J gene: TRBJ2-1; CDR3 DNA: TGTGCCAGTAGTATTCGGGGGCCGAGCTCCTACAATGAGCAGTTCTTC; CDR3 protein: CASSIRGPSSYNEQFF
V gene: TRBV29-1; clone size: .; CDR3 length: 13; D gene: .; J gene: TRBJ1-5; CDR3 DNA: TGCAGCGCCTCGGGGGGGGGCAATCAGCCCCAGCATTTT; CDR3 protein: CSASGGGNQPQHF
V gene: TRBV5-4; clone size: .; CDR3 length: 15; D gene: .; J gene: TRBJ1-5; CDR3 DNA: TGTGCCAGCAGCCACGGTGCTGCAGGGGATCAGCCCCAGCATTTT; CDR3 protein: CASSHGAAGDQPQHF
V gene: TRBV10-3; clone size: .; CDR3 length: 14; D gene: .; J gene: TRBJ1-2; CDR3 DNA: TGTGCCATCAGTGAGTCCACAGGGAACTATGGCTACACCTTC; CDR3 protein: CAISESTGNYGYTF
V gene: TRBV25-1; clone size: .; CDR3 length: 14; D gene: .; J gene: TRBJ2-2; CDR3 DNA: TGTGCCAGCAGTGCGGGTACTAGGGCCGGGGAGCTGTTTTTT; CDR3 protein: CASSAGTRAGELFF
V gene: TRBV19; clone size: .; CDR3 length: 14; D gene: TRBD1; J gene: TRBJ1-5; CDR3 DNA: TGTGCCAGTAGTGTGGACAGGGGCAATCAGCCCCAGCATTTT; CDR3 protein: CASSVDRGNQPQHF
V gene: TRBV10-3; clone size: .; CDR3 length: 13; D gene: TRBD1; J gene: TRBJ1-2; CDR3 DNA: TGTGCCATCAGTGAAACAGGGGGAAGTGGCTACACCTTC; CDR3 protein: CAISETGGSGYTF
V gene: TRBV28; clone size: .; CDR3 length: 14; D gene: .; J gene: TRBJ2-3; CDR3 DNA: TGTGCCAGCAGTTTCGGGGGGACAACAGATACGCAGTATTTT; CDR3 protein: CASSFGGTTDTQYF
V gene: TRBV12-5; clone size: .; CDR3 length: 13; D gene: .; J gene: TRBJ2-1; CDR3 DNA: TGTGCTAGTGGCCTATCGGGGGGCTATGAGCAGTTCTTC; CDR3 protein: CASGLSGGYEQFF
V gene: TRBV5-4; clone size: .; CDR3 length: 15; D gene: TRBD2; J gene: TRBJ2-5; CDR3 DNA: TGTGCCAGCAGCCCTAGACTAGCTTCTCAAGAGACCCAGTACTTC; CDR3 protein: CASSPRLASQETQYF
V gene: TRBV12-5; clone size: .; CDR3 length: 14; D gene: TRBD1; J gene: TRBJ1-6; CDR3 DNA: TGTGCTAGTGCTCCCGGGACAGATAATTCACCCCTCCACTTT; CDR3 protein: CASAPGTDNSPLHF
V gene: TRBV19; clone size: few; CDR3 length: 17; D gene: .; J gene: TRBJ1-2; CDR3 DNA: TGTGCCAGTAGCCTCACATCCCGGGGACTGAGTAACTATGGCTACACCTTC; CDR3 protein: CASSLTSRGLSNYGYTF
V gene: TRBV7-9; clone size: .; CDR3 length: 15; D gene: .; J gene: TRBJ2-7; CDR3 DNA: TGTGCCAGCAGCTTAACCCGGGACCGTCCCTACGAGCAGTACTTC; CDR3 protein: CASSLTRDRPYEQYF
V gene: TRBV29-1; clone size: .; CDR3 length: 12; D gene: .; J gene: TRBJ1-1; CDR3 DNA: TGCAGCGTTGTGATGGGGAACACTGAAGCTTTCTTT; CDR3 protein: CSVVMGNTEAFF
V gene: TRBV2; clone size: .; CDR3 length: 16; D gene: .; J gene: TRBJ1-4; CDR3 DNA: TGTGCCAGCAGTGATGGGTATGGGGCAGTTAATGAAAAACTGTTTTTT; CDR3 protein: CASSDGYGAVNEKLFF
V gene: TRBV9; clone size: .; CDR3 length: 14; D gene: .; J gene: TRBJ2-1; CDR3 DNA: TGTGCCAGCAGCGTAGAACCGCTAGTCGATGAGCAGTTCTTC; CDR3 protein: CASSVEPLVDEQFF
V gene: TRBV7-2; clone size: .; CDR3 length: 16; D gene: TRBD1; J gene: TRBJ1-2; CDR3 DNA: TGTGCCAGCAGCTTAGGGGCCAGGGGGCGTCTTCGTGGCTACACCTTC; CDR3 protein: CASSLGARGRLRGYTF
V gene: TRBV25-1; clone size: .; CDR3 length: 15; D gene: TRBD1; J gene: TRBJ1-2; CDR3 DNA: TGTGCCAGCAGTGTTCACAGGGGGCTCGGCTATGGCTACACCTTC; CDR3 protein: CASSVHRGLGYGYTF
V gene: TRBV19; clone size: .; CDR3 length: 13; D gene: .; J gene: TRBJ1-2; CDR3 DNA: TGTGCCAGTAGCAAACAGGGTAACTATGGCTACACCTTC; CDR3 protein: CASSKQGNYGYTF
V gene: TRBV6-1; clone size: .; CDR3 length: 16; D gene: TRBD1; J gene: TRBJ2-7; CDR3 DNA: TGTGCCAGCAGTGAAAGGAAAGGGACAGCCTCCTACGAGCAGTACTTC; CDR3 protein: CASSERKGTASYEQYF
V gene: TRBV10-3; clone size: .; CDR3 length: 15; D gene: .; J gene: TRBJ1-2; CDR3 DNA: TGTGCCATCAGTTTGGTTGTGGATTCTAACTATGGCTACACCTTC; CDR3 protein: CAISLVVDSNYGYTF
V gene: TRBV10-3; clone size: .; CDR3 length: 18; D gene: TRBD2; J gene: TRBJ2-3; CDR3 DNA: TGTGCCATCAGCGAGGGGCTAGCGGGGGACTCTGGCACAGATACGCAGTATTTT; CDR3 protein: CAISEGLAGDSGTDTQYF
V gene: TRBV10-3; clone size: .; CDR3 length: 13; D gene: .; J gene: TRBJ1-5; CDR3 DNA: TGTGCCATCACCACAGGGCGTAATCAGCCCCAGCATTTT; CDR3 protein: CAITTGRNQPQHF
V gene: TRBV6-5; clone size: .; CDR3 length: 14; D gene: TRBD1; J gene: TRBJ1-4; CDR3 DNA: TGTGCCAGCAGCCCGAGACAGGGAGGAGAAAAACTGTTTTTT; CDR3 protein: CASSPRQGGEKLFF